Listed below are T cell receptor beta chains from one sample, sequenced in a study of PD-L1 blockade in urothelial cancer. Assay used: immunoSEQ multiplex PCR; TCRdb lists only in-frame clones, some missing. This sample has 42,000 or so clones; approximately 78% occur once, and the top ten carry roughly 13%. Sequenced material: PBMCs, taken around atezolizumab (anti-PD-L1) treatment. The receptors were sampled from a man between 60 and 75 years old with urothelial cancer. Both conserved end residues are part of each CDR3. The D gene is left open where the match is weak. A clone size is listed for some rows: how often the clone was seen (once, few, many), or a class if it is expanded.

j_call clone_size v_call d_call cdr3_nt cdr3_aa
TRBJ1-5 . TRBV11-2 TRBD1 TGTGCCAGCAGCCCAGGGGGCAGGCAGCCCCAGCATTTT CASSPGGRQPQHF
TRBJ1-3 . TRBV6-1 . TGTGCCAGCAGTGAAGCTCAAGATGACAGGCCACATTTT CASSEAQDDRPHF
TRBJ2-7 . TRBV18 . TGTGCCAGCTCTTCCAGGGCAACTTTAATGGAGCAGTACTTC CASSSRATLMEQYF
TRBJ1-1 . TRBV10-3 TRBD1 TGTGCCATCAGAGGGACAGGGAACACTGAAGCTTTCTTT CAIRGTGNTEAFF
TRBJ1-2 . TRBV28 . TGTGCCAGCATAGGGGGACGGTACGACTATGGCTACACCTTC CASIGGRYDYGYTF
TRBJ1-5 . TRBV19 . TGTGCCAGTAGTGAAGGCGCCGGGACAAGGTTTTATAGCAATCAGCCCCAGCATTTT CASSEGAGTRFYSNQPQHF
TRBJ1-2 few TRBV5-1 . TGCGCCAGCAGCTTCAGCCAGGTCTATGGCTACACCTTC CASSFSQVYGYTF
TRBJ2-3 . TRBV6-6 TRBD2 TGTGCCAGCAGTTTCGGGGGGACCACAGATACGCAGTATTTT CASSFGGTTDTQYF
TRBJ2-5 . TRBV19 . TGTGCCAGTAGTTCCCGGAGTGTCGGAGAGACCCAGTACTTC CASSSRSVGETQYF
TRBJ1-3 . TRBV19 . TGTGCCAGTAGAAGACCAGGGAACTCTGGAAACACCATATATTTT CASRRPGNSGNTIYF
TRBJ2-7 . TRBV5-1 TRBD1 TGCGCCAGCAGCTTGGCGGGACAGGGGTCCAGCGAGCAGTACTTC CASSLAGQGSSEQYF
TRBJ1-2 . TRBV2 TRBD1 TGTGCCAGCAGCTGGGGAACCGGGACAGTTAACTATGGCTACACCTTC CASSWGTGTVNYGYTF
TRBJ2-7 . TRBV27 . TGTGCCAGCAGTATATCAAGGGGTCACGAGCAGTACTTC CASSISRGHEQYF